This TCR beta chain was observed in a study of blood T cell repertoires in COVID-19. About the study: The study drew acute and convalescent COVID-19 samples from the United States, Italy and Spain.

Cohort placement rested on clinical history that participants reported themselves. Assay used: immunoSEQ multiplex PCR; TCRdb lists only in-frame clones, some missing. Among just over 300,000 clones listed, roughly 87% were seen once. V lost 3 bases to trimming and J lost 4 bases, with 9 bases between them. Germline V gene sequence: CDR1 MDHEN, CDR2 SYDVKM. The CDR3 totals 14 residues. The chain joins TRBV28 to TRBJ1-4, with D unclear. The TCR comes from a woman between 18 and 30 years old who had recovered from COVID-19. Sequenced material: PBMCs or T cells enriched from blood (not recorded which). The CDR3 sequence is CASSLTGNNEKLFF. The CDR3 region has the DNA TGTGCCAGCAGTTTGACCGGGAATAATGAAAAACTGTTTTTT.